The entry that follows covers one T cell receptor (beta chain) sequence. Its antigen is not known. Profiled with immunoSEQ multiplex PCR; TCRdb holds only in-frame clones, not every one. The data show about 120,000 clones, around 85% seen once. Trimming cost V 0 bases and J 2 bases, with 7 bases left between them. Germline V gene sequence: CDR1 MNHNY, CDR2 SVGAGI (reference sequence). The CDR3 has 14 amino acids. This entry comes from a study of T cell responses to AZD1222 COVID-19 vaccine. General study findings and limits: Vaccine-associated CD4 TCRs spanned spike, dominant at 160-218 and 743-854. Clonal diversity was possibly underestimated, and the donors were mostly white British, with more females.

Sequencing used peripheral blood, obtained on day 0 of MenACWY control vaccination. This chain links TRBV6-6 with TRBJ2-5; D not certain. The clonotype comes from an adult in good health. The CDR3 protein is CASSYSDWQETQYF. CDR3 DNA sequence: TGTGCCAGCAGTTACTCTGACTGGCAAGAGACCCAGTACTTC.